This record looks at one T cell receptor (beta chain) sequence and its context. Its antigen remains unidentified. The germline V gene has CDR1 SEHNR and CDR2 FQNEAQ (reference sequence). V was cut by 7 bases and J by 7 bases, with 12 bases left in between. This CDR3 spans 12 amino acids. The data were obtained in a study of long-term antiretroviral therapy in people with HIV. The study, taken as a whole, reports: The study collected no data on ART adherence, viral resistance or therapy changes. Pre-ART expanded clones dominated the repertoire at every time point. After ART, diversity increased yet remained lower than transplant donor controls.

At the survey level, the v3.0 immunoSEQ assay was run. Clones were read by immunoSEQ multiplex PCR, and TCRdb kept only the in-frame ones, dropping some. The data contain under 20,000 clones, 85% to 90% of them seen just once; the ten biggest clones take up 9% to 9.5%. No donor had fewer than one pre-ART PBMC sample or fewer than two post-ART PBMC samples. The source material was unsorted PBMCs, sampled 4.2 years after starting antiretroviral therapy. This chain uses TRBV7-9 with TRBJ2-3, with no clear D. This clonotype originated in a man aged 45-60 years with HIV. The CDR3 here is CASTGFLHTQYF. Written as DNA, the CDR3 is TGTGCCAGCACGGGCTTTCTCCATACGCAGTATTTT.